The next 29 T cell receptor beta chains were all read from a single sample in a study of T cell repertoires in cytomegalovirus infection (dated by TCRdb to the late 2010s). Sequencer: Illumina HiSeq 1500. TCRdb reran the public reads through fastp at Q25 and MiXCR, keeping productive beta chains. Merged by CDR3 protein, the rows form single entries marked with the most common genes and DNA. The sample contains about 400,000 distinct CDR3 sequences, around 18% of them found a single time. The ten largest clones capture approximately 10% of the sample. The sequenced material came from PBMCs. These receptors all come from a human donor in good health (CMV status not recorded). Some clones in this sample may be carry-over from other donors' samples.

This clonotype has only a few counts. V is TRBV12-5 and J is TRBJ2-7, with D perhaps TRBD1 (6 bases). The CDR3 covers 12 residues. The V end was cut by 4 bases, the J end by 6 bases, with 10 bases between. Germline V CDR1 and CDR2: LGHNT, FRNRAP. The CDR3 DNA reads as TGTGCTAGTGGTTCCCGACAGGCCGAGCAGTACTTC. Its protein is CASGSRQAEQYF. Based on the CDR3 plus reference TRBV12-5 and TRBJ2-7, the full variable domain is DARVTQTPRHKVTEMGQEVTMRCQPILGHNTVFWYRQTMMQGLELLAYFRNRAPLDDSGMPKDRFSAEMPDATLATLKIQPSEPRDSAVYFCASGSRQAEQYFGPGTRLTVT.

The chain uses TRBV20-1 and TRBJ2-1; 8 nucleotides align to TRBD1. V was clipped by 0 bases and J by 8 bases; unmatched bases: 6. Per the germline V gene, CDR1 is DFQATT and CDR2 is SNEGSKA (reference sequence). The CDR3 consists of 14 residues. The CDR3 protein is CSARDRTGRDEQFF. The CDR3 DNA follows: TGCAGTGCTAGAGATCGGACAGGGCGCGATGAGCAGTTCTTC.

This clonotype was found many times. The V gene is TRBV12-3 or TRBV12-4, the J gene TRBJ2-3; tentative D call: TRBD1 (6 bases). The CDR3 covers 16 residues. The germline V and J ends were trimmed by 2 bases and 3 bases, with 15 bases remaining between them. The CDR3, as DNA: TGTGCCAGCAGTTTATACACAGGGCCAAATACAGATACGCAGTATTTT. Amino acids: CASSLYTGPNTDTQYF.

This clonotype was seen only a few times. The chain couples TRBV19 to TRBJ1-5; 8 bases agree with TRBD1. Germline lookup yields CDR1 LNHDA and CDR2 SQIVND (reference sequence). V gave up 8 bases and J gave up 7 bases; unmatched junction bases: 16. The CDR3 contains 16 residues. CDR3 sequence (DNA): TGTGCCAGTGCTACTCTCAAGACAGGGGATCGGCAGCCCCAGCATTTT. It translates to CASATLKTGDRQPQHF. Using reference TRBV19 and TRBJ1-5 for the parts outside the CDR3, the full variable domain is DGGITQSPKYLFRKEGQNVTLSCEQNLNHDAMYWYRQDPGQGLRLIYYSQIVNDFQKGDIAEGYSVSREKKESFPLTVTSAQKNPTAFYLCASATLKTGDRQPQHFGDGTRLSIL.

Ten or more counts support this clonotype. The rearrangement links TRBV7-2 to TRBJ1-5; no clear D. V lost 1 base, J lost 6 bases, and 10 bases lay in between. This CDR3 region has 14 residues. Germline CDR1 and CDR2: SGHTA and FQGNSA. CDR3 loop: CASSLVGFGQPQHF. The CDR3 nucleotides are TGTGCCAGCAGCTTAGTAGGGTTCGGTCAGCCCCAGCATTTT.

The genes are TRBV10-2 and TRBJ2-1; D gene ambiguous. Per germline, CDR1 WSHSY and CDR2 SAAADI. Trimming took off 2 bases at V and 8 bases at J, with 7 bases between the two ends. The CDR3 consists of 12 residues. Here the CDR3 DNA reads TGCGCCAGCAGTGAGAATGTGGATGAGCAGTTCTTC. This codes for CASSENVDEQFF.

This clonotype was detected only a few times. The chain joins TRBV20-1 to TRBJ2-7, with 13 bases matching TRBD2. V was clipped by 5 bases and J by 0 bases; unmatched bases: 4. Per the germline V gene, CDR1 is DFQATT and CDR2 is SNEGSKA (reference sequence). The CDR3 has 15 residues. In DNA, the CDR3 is TGCAGTGCTCTCACTAGCGGGAGGGCCTCCTACGAGCAGTACTTC. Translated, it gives CSALTSGRASYEQYF.

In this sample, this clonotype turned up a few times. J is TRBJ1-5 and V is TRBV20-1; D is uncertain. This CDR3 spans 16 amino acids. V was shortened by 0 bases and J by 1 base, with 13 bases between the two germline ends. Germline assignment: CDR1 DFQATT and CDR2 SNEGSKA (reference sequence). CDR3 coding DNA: TGCAGTGCTAGAGACGCACAGACATCCAGCAATCAGCCCCAGCATTTT. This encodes CSARDAQTSSNQPQHF.

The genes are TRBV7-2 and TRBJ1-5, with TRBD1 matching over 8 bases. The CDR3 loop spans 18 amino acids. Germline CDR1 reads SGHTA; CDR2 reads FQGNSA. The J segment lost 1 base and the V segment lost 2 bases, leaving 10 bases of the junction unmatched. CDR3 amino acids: CASSLPQGAHVSNQPQHF. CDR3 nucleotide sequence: TGTGCCAGCAGCTTACCCCAGGGGGCGCATGTAAGCAATCAGCCCCAGCATTTT.

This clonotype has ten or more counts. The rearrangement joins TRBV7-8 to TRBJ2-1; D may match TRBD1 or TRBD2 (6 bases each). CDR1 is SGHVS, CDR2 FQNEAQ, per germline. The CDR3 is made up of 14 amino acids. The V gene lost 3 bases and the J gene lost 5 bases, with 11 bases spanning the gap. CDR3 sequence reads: CASSLMGGHNEQFF. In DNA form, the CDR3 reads TGTGCCAGCAGCTTGATGGGGGGCCACAATGAGCAGTTCTTC.

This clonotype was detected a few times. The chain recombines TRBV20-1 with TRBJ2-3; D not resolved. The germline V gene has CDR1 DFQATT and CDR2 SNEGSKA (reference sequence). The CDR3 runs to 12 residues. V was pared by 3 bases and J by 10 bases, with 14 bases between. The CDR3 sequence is CSARVGQKAQYF. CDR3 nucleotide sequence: TGCAGTGCTAGGGTGGGCCAGAAGGCGCAGTATTTT.

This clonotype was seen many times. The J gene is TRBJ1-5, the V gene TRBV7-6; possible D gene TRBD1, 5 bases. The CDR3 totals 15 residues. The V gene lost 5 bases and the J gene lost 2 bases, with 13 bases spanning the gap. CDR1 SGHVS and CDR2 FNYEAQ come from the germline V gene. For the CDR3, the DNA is TGTGCCAGCAGCCCCCAGGGTTACGGCAATCAGCCCCAGCATTTT. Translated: CASSPQGYGNQPQHF.

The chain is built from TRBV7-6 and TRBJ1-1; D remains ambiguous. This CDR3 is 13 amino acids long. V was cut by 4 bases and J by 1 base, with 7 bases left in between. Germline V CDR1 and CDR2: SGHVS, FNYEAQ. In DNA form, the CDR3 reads TGTGCCAGCAGCTCATCAAGGAACACTGAAGCTTTCTTT. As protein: CASSSSRNTEAFF.

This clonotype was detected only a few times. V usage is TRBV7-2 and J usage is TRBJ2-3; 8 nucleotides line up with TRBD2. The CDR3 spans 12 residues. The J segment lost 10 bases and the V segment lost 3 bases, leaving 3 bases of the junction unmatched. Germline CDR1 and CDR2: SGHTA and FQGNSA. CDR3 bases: TGTGCCAGCAGCTTGACGCGGGAGGCGCAGTATTTT. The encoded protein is CASSLTREAQYF. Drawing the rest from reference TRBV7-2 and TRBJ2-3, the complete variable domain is GAGVSQSPSNKVTEKGKDVELRCDPISGHTALYWYRQSLGQGLEFLIYFQGNSAPDKSGLPSDRFSAERTGGSVSTLTIQRTQQEDSAVYLCASSLTREAQYFGPGTRLTVL.

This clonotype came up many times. CDR3 nucleotides: TGTGCCAGCAGCTTAGAATTGGGGGGGACTGAAGCTTTCTTT. It codes for CASSLELGGTEAFF. The chain uses TRBV7-2 and TRBJ1-1; D is possibly TRBD1 (5 bases). V was clipped by 1 base and J by 5 bases, with 11 bases between them. Germline V gives CDR1 SGHTA, CDR2 FQGNSA. The CDR3 is 14 amino acids.

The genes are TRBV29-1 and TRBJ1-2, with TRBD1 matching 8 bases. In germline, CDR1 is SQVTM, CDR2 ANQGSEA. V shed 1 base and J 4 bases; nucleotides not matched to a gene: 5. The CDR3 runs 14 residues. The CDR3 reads CSVEGTGSGYGYTF. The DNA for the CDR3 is TGCAGCGTTGAAGGGACAGGGAGTGGCTATGGCTACACCTTC.

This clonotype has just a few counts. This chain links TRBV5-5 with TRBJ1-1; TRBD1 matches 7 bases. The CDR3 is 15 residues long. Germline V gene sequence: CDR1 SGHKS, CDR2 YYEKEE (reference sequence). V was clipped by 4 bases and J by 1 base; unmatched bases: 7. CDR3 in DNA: TGTGCCAGCAGCCGCCGGACAGGCCCGAACACTGAAGCTTTCTTT. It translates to CASSRRTGPNTEAFF.

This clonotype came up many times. CDR3 in DNA: TGTGCCAGCCTTATCACTGGGGCCAACGTCCTGACTTTC. This encodes CASLITGANVLTF. The gene calls are TRBV28 and TRBJ2-6, with D unclear. Germline loops: CDR1 MDHEN, CDR2 SYDVKM. The CDR3 extends over 13 amino acids. V gave up 8 bases and J gave up 2 bases, with 7 bases separating them.

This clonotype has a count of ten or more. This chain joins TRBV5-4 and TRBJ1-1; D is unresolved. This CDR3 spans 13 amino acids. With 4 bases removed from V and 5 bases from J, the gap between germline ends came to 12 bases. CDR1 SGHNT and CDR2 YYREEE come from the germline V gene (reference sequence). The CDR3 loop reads CASSRMDETEAFF. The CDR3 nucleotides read TGTGCCAGCAGCCGAATGGACGAGACTGAAGCTTTCTTT.

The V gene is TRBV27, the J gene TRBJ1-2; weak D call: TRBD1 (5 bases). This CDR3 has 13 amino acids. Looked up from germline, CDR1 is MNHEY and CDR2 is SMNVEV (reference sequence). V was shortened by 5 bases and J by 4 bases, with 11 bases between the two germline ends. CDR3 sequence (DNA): TGTGCCAGCAGTCTGAGGGGCCGCTATGGCTACACCTTC. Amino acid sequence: CASSLRGRYGYTF.

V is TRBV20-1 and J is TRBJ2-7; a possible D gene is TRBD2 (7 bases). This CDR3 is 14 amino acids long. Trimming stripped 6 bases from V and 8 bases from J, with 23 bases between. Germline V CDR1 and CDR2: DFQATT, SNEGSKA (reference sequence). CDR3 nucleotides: TGCAGTGCAAGACGGGGGGCGACGGTATCTCAGCAGTACTTC. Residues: CSARRGATVSQQYF.

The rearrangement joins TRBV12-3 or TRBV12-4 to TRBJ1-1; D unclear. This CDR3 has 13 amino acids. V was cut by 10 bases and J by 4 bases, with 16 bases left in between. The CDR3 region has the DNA TGTGCCACCGGTCGGGTACCCAGCACTGAAGCTTTCTTT. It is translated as CATGRVPSTEAFF.

CDR3 nucleotide sequence: TGCGCCAGCAGCTTGGCCGGGACAATAGAGACCCAGTACTTC. It specifies CASSLAGTIETQYF. The V and J genes are TRBV5-1 and TRBJ2-5; maybe TRBD1 (6 bases). Between the trimmed V and J ends, which lost 0 bases and 4 bases, there was a span of 10 bases. Germline V CDR1 and CDR2: SGHRS, YFSETQ. This CDR3 is 14 amino acids long.

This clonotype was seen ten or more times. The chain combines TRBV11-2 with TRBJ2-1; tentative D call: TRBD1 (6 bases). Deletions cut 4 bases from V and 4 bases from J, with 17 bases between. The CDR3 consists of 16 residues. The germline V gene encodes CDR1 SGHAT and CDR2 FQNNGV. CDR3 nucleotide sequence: TGTGCCAGCAGCTCCCTACTAGAGGGGGTATACAATGAGCAGTTCTTC. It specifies CASSSLLEGVYNEQFF. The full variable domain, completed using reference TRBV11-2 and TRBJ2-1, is EAGVAQSPRYKIIEKRQSVAFWCNPISGHATLYWYQQILGQGPKLLIQFQNNGVVDDSQLPKDRFSAERLKGVDSTLKIQPAKLEDSAVYLCASSSLLEGVYNEQFFGPGTRLTVL.

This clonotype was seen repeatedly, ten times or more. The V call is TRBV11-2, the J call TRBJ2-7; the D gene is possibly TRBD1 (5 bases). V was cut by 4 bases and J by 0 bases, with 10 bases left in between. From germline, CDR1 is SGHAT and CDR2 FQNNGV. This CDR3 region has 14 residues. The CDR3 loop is CASSWGPSSYEQYF. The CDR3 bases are TGTGCCAGCAGCTGGGGCCCGAGCTCCTACGAGCAGTACTTC.

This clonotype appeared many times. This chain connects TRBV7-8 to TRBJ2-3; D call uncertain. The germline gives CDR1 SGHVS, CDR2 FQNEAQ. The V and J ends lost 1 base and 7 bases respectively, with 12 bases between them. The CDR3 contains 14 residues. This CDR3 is CASSLGGVMNTQYF. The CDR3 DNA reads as TGTGCCAGCAGCTTAGGAGGCGTAATGAATACGCAGTATTTT.

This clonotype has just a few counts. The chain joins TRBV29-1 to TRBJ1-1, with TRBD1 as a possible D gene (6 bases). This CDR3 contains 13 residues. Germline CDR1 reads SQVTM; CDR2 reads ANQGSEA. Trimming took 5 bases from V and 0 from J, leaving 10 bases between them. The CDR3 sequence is CSVRQVLNTEAFF. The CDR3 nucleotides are TGCAGCGTTCGACAGGTTTTGAACACTGAAGCTTTCTTT. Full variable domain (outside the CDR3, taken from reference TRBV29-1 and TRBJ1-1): SAVISQKPSRDICQRGTSLTIQCQVDSQVTMMFWYRQQPGQSLTLIATANQGSEATYESGFVIDKFPISRPNLTFSTLTVSNMSPEDSSIYLCSVRQVLNTEAFFGQGTRLTVV.

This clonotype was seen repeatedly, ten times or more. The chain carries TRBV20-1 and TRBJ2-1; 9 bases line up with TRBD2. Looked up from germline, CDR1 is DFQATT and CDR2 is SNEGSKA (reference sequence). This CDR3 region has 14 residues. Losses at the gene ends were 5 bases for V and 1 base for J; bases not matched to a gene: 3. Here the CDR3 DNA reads TGCAGTGCTTTGACTAGCGGATCCTACAATGAGCAGTTCTTC. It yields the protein CSALTSGSYNEQFF.

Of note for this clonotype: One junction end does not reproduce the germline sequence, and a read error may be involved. The CDR3 reads CATQRTVSENTIYF. The DNA for the CDR3 is TGTGCCACCCAAAGGACGGTCTCTGAAAACACCATATATTTT. The gene calls are TRBV15 and TRBJ1-3; D gene unclear. The CDR3 has 14 amino acids. The germline CDR1 and CDR2 sequences are LNHNV and YYDKDF (reference sequence).